The present entry profiles one T cell receptor beta chain with its context. Its antigen remains unknown. CD4+ T cells from unexposed donors were obtained before the COVID-19 pandemic (2011-2018). Assay: immunoSEQ multiplex PCR; the TCRdb copy retains only in-frame clones and omits some. The data show some 64,000 clones, about 95% seen once. This sample was included in a study of CD4 T cells in relation to SARS-CoV-2 and coronaviruses. Germline CDR1 is WSHSY and CDR2 is SAAADI. Trimming shortened V by 2 bases and J by 4 bases, and 10 bases separated the two germline ends. The CDR3 runs 14 residues. Study results and caveats: In roughly 60% of donors, memory CD4+ clonotypes crossrecognized SARS-CoV-2 and at least one common cold coronavirus spike. Compared with monoreactive clones, crossreactive clones showed significantly weaker SARS-CoV-2 expansion.

The specimen sequenced was naive CD4+ T cells from PBMCs. Subset reported: naive CD4+ T cells isolated by negative enrichment. This sequence originates from a human donor in good health. This chain joins TRBV10-2 and TRBJ2-3; perhaps TRBD2 as D (5 bases). CDR3 residues: CASSERRVSDTQYF. For the CDR3, the DNA is TGCGCCAGCAGTGAGAGGCGGGTCTCAGATACGCAGTATTTT.